The rows below give T cell receptor beta chains drawn from one sample of a study of cytomegalovirus exposure and HLA in healthy donors. The table came from immunoSEQ multiplex PCR; TCRdb's copy has only in-frame clones and leaves some out. The sample has 160,000 or so clones, roughly 80% seen once. Sample: PBMCs. Source of these receptors: a woman aged 45-65 years in good health and CMV-seronegative. Both conserved end residues are part of each CDR3. The order of the fields is V gene, J gene, D gene, clone size, CDR3 DNA, CDR3 protein. D genes are given only for firm matches. Expanded clones get a size class; other rows say once, few or many, or leave the size out.

V gene: TRBV29-1; J gene: TRBJ1-2; D gene: .; clone size: .; CDR3 DNA: TGCAGCGTTGAACTGGCAGGGTACTATGGCTACACCTTC; CDR3 protein: CSVELAGYYGYTF
V gene: TRBV6-5; J gene: TRBJ2-7; D gene: .; clone size: .; CDR3 DNA: TGTGCCAGCAGTTACTCGTATCGCGGTTCCTACGAGCAGTACTTC; CDR3 protein: CASSYSYRGSYEQYF
V gene: TRBV30; J gene: TRBJ2-5; D gene: TRBD1; clone size: .; CDR3 DNA: TGTGCCTGGAGTGTGGGGACAGGGGGGACGCAGACCCAGTACTTC; CDR3 protein: CAWSVGTGGTQTQYF
V gene: TRBV7-2; J gene: TRBJ2-2; D gene: .; clone size: .; CDR3 DNA: TGTGCCAGCAGCTTCGCCGGGACTGCCACCGGGGAGCTGTTTTTT; CDR3 protein: CASSFAGTATGELFF
V gene: TRBV5-1; J gene: TRBJ2-7; D gene: .; clone size: .; CDR3 DNA: TGCGCCAGCAGCTTGCAACAGGGTTACGAGCAGTACTTC; CDR3 protein: CASSLQQGYEQYF
V gene: TRBV27; J gene: TRBJ2-3; D gene: TRBD1; clone size: .; CDR3 DNA: TGTGCCAGCGTCACCAGGGGGCATCCTTATACGCAGTATTTT; CDR3 protein: CASVTRGHPYTQYF
V gene: TRBV11-2; J gene: TRBJ2-7; D gene: .; clone size: .; CDR3 DNA: TGTGCCAGCAGCTCAAATAGTGGTAGGGGAGAGCAGTACTTC; CDR3 protein: CASSSNSGRGEQYF
V gene: TRBV5-1; J gene: TRBJ2-2; D gene: TRBD1; clone size: .; CDR3 DNA: TGCGCCAGCTCCCCGGTCGGGACAGCCAACACCGGGGAGCTGTTTTTT; CDR3 protein: CASSPVGTANTGELFF
V gene: TRBV20-1; J gene: TRBJ1-2; D gene: .; clone size: few; CDR3 DNA: TGCAGTGCCCCGGACAGTTATGGCTACACCTTC; CDR3 protein: CSAPDSYGYTF
V gene: TRBV6-1; J gene: TRBJ2-7; D gene: TRBD2; clone size: .; CDR3 DNA: TGTGCCAGCAGCCTTAGGACTAGCTACGAGCAGTACTTC; CDR3 protein: CASSLRTSYEQYF
V gene: TRBV29-1; J gene: TRBJ1-3; D gene: .; clone size: .; CDR3 DNA: TGCAGCGTTTTCGACAGAGCCACTGGAAACACCATATATTTT; CDR3 protein: CSVFDRATGNTIYF
V gene: TRBV14; J gene: TRBJ1-2; D gene: .; clone size: .; CDR3 DNA: TGTGCCAGCAGCCAAGGTGCGGGGCAGCGCTATGGCTACACCTTC; CDR3 protein: CASSQGAGQRYGYTF
V gene: TRBV9; J gene: TRBJ1-1; D gene: .; clone size: .; CDR3 DNA: TGTGCCAGCAGCCCCCTTGGCACAGGGTTGGTTGAAGCTTTCTTT; CDR3 protein: CASSPLGTGLVEAFF
V gene: TRBV5-4; J gene: TRBJ2-1; D gene: TRBD2; clone size: .; CDR3 DNA: TGTGCCAGCAGGGAAGCGGGGGGTTACAATGAGCAGTTCTTC; CDR3 protein: CASREAGGYNEQFF
V gene: TRBV12-5; J gene: TRBJ1-2; D gene: TRBD1; clone size: .; CDR3 DNA: TGTGCTAGTGGTCCAGCGGGACAGGGCTATGGCTACACCTTC; CDR3 protein: CASGPAGQGYGYTF
V gene: TRBV28; J gene: TRBJ1-6; D gene: .; clone size: .; CDR3 DNA: TGTGCCAGCAGCCCTCCGGGCTATAATTCACCCCTCCACTTT; CDR3 protein: CASSPPGYNSPLHF
V gene: TRBV15; J gene: TRBJ2-7; D gene: .; clone size: few; CDR3 DNA: TGTGCCACCAGCTCAAGTCTGGGGCAGATCTACGAGCAGTACTTC; CDR3 protein: CATSSSLGQIYEQYF
V gene: TRBV7-9; J gene: TRBJ2-2; D gene: TRBD1; clone size: .; CDR3 DNA: TGTGCCAGCAGCACCAGGACAGGGGCGAGGGAGCTGTTTTTT; CDR3 protein: CASSTRTGARELFF
V gene: TRBV28; J gene: TRBJ1-1; D gene: .; clone size: .; CDR3 DNA: TGTGCCAGCAGTTCCTACGACATATCGAACACTGAAGCTTTCTTT; CDR3 protein: CASSSYDISNTEAFF
V gene: TRBV7-8; J gene: TRBJ2-2; D gene: .; clone size: .; CDR3 DNA: TGTGCCAGCAGCTTGTACAGGGTCGGGACCGGGGAGCTGTTTTTT; CDR3 protein: CASSLYRVGTGELFF
V gene: TRBV28; J gene: TRBJ1-2; D gene: TRBD1; clone size: once; CDR3 DNA: TGTGCCAGCAGGGGGACAGGGGCGGGTTATGGCTACACCTTC; CDR3 protein: CASRGTGAGYGYTF
V gene: TRBV19; J gene: TRBJ2-2; D gene: .; clone size: .; CDR3 DNA: TGTGCCAGTAGCTGGGCCGCGGGACAGCTTGCGAACACCGGGGAGCTGTTTTTT; CDR3 protein: CASSWAAGQLANTGELFF
V gene: TRBV25-1; J gene: TRBJ2-7; D gene: .; clone size: .; CDR3 DNA: TGTGCCAGCAGTACACCACCGGGACAATACTCCTACGAGCAGTACTTC; CDR3 protein: CASSTPPGQYSYEQYF
V gene: TRBV4-3; J gene: TRBJ1-1; D gene: .; clone size: .; CDR3 DNA: TGCGCCAGCAGCCAAGACGTCAGTGAAGCTTTCTTT; CDR3 protein: CASSQDVSEAFF
V gene: TRBV15; J gene: TRBJ1-4; D gene: .; clone size: few; CDR3 DNA: TGTGCCACCAGCAGAGCCGAGACAGCAACTAATGAAAAACTGTTTTTT; CDR3 protein: CATSRAETATNEKLFF
V gene: TRBV5-1; J gene: TRBJ1-2; D gene: .; clone size: .; CDR3 DNA: TGCGCCAGCAGCCCGGGGGAGGGTCGGGGAGTCAGCTATGGCTACACCTTC; CDR3 protein: CASSPGEGRGVSYGYTF
V gene: TRBV7-2; J gene: TRBJ1-2; D gene: .; clone size: .; CDR3 DNA: TGTGCCAGCAGCTTCCTCACAGTGAACTATGGCTACACCTTC; CDR3 protein: CASSFLTVNYGYTF
V gene: TRBV19; J gene: TRBJ1-4; D gene: .; clone size: .; CDR3 DNA: TGTGCCAGTAGCGGACTTAATGAAAAACTGTTTTTT; CDR3 protein: CASSGLNEKLFF
V gene: TRBV18; J gene: TRBJ1-1; D gene: TRBD1; clone size: .; CDR3 DNA: TGTGCCAGCTCACCGACACAGGGGGATGAGACTGAAGCTTTCTTT; CDR3 protein: CASSPTQGDETEAFF
V gene: TRBV27; J gene: TRBJ2-1; D gene: .; clone size: once; CDR3 DNA: TGTGCCAGCAGTTTATCGGGGAGAATAGGTGAGCAGTTCTTC; CDR3 protein: CASSLSGRIGEQFF